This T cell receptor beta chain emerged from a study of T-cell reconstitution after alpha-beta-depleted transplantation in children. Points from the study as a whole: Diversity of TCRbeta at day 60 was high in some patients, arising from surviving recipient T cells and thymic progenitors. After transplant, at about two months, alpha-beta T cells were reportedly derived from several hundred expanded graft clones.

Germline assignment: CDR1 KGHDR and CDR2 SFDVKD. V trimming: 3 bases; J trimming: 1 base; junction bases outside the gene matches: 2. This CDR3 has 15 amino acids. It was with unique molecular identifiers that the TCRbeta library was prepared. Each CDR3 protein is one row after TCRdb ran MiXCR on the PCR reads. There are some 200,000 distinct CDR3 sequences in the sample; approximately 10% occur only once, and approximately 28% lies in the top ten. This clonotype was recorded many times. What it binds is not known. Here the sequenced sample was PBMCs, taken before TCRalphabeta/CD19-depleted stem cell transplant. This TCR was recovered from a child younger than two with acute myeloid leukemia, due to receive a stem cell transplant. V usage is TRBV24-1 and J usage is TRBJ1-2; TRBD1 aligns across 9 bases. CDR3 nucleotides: TGTGCCACCAGTGATGCGGACAGGGGTAACTATGGCTACACCTTC. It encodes CATSDADRGNYGYTF.